Listed below are T cell receptor beta chains from one sample, sequenced in a study of blood T cells in healthy people across ages. In TCRdb, the 5' RACE reads were re-called with MiXCR into one record per CDR3 protein. This table holds hundreds of thousands of distinct CDR3 sequences, under 45% found once. The sample taken for sequencing was blood. The receptors shown here come from a man between 60 and 70 years old in good health. The CDR3 runs from the conserved cysteine through the conserved F or W. The D gene is left open where the match is weak. Expanded clones are given a class, and other clones once, few, many or no size at all.

>TRBJ2-7|NA|NA|TRBV20-1
TGCAGTGCTAGCCCCTTGCGGGGGCCCGCCGAGCAGTACTTC
CSASPLRGPAEQYF
>TRBJ2-3|few|TRBD1|TRBV20-1
TGCAGTGCCGGACAGGGAAGAACAGATACGCAGTATTTT
CSAGQGRTDTQYF
>TRBJ1-5|few|NA|TRBV5-1
TGCGCCAGCAGCTTGGAGGCGGGAAGACAGCCCCAGCATTTT
CASSLEAGRQPQHF
>TRBJ2-7|NA|TRBD2|TRBV12-3/TRBV12-4
TGTGCCAGCAGTTTTAGTTTTTGGGGCCGCCAGGTGGATAGACTAGCGGACTACGAGCAGTACTTC
CASSFSFWGRQVDRLADYEQYF
>TRBJ1-1|NA|NA|TRBV5-1
TGCGCCAGCAGCTTAGACGGACAGAGCACTGAAGCTTTCTTT
CASSLDGQSTEAFF
>TRBJ1-1|NA|NA|TRBV5-1
TGCGCCAGCAGCGGAGAGGTGTTGAACACTGAAGCTTTCTTT
CASSGEVLNTEAFF
>TRBJ2-7|once|TRBD1|TRBV6-5
TGTGCCAGCAGAAGGGGGCATTCCTACGAGCAGTACTTC
CASRRGHSYEQYF
>TRBJ2-5|NA|TRBD1|TRBV24-1
TGTGCCACCAGTGCGGGACAGGGGGCGGAGACCCAGTACTTC
CATSAGQGAETQYF
>TRBJ2-7|many|NA|TRBV4-1
TGCGCCAGCAGCCAAGATTCAGGAAGCTCCTACGAGCAGTACTTC
CASSQDSGSSYEQYF
>TRBJ1-2|few|TRBD1|TRBV2
TGTGCCAGCAGAGGGACAGGGGGCAGAAGCTACACCTTC
CASRGTGGRSYTF
>TRBJ2-3|NA|TRBD2|TRBV27
TGTGCCAGCAGTTTGCGACTAGCGAGTATTAACACAGATACGCAGTATTTT
CASSLRLASINTDTQYF
>TRBJ1-2|few|NA|TRBV25-1
TGTGCCAGCAGTGAATACCAGGGGAACTATGGCTACACCTTC
CASSEYQGNYGYTF
>TRBJ1-2|NA|NA|TRBV12-3/TRBV12-4
TGTGCCAGCAGTTTCCGGGCTATTGGTGGCTACACCTTC
CASSFRAIGGYTF
>TRBJ1-4|few|NA|TRBV7-9
TGTGCCAGCAGCGCCGACAGCTTGGAAAAACTGTTTTTT
CASSADSLEKLFF
>TRBJ1-2|NA|NA|TRBV20-1
TGCAGTGCTAGAGATTTCCCAGGGCAGCTCTATGGCTACACCTTC
CSARDFPGQLYGYTF
>TRBJ2-3|NA|TRBD2|TRBV15
TGTGCCACCAGCAGAGAGCGAGCGGGGGAGGTAGATACGCAGTATTTT
CATSRERAGEVDTQYF
>TRBJ1-2|NA|TRBD1|TRBV2
TGTGCCAGCAGTGCAGGGGGGTTTGGAGGCTACACCTTC
CASSAGGFGGYTF
>TRBJ2-7|once|NA|TRBV7-2
TGTGCCGGCAGCCCTTATTGGGGAAACGAGCAGTACTTC
CAGSPYWGNEQYF
>TRBJ2-5|NA|NA|TRBV28
TGTGCCAGCAGCCTCACTACACCGGGGACCCAGTACTTC
CASSLTTPGTQYF
>TRBJ1-4|NA|NA|TRBV29-1
TGCAGCGTGATTAGTGGCGAAAAACTGTTTTTT
CSVISGEKLFF
>TRBJ2-5|NA|TRBD1|TRBV5-1
TGCGCCAGCAGCTATAACAGGGGCCAAGAGACCCAGTACTTC
CASSYNRGQETQYF
>TRBJ2-5|many|TRBD2|TRBV7-2
TGTGCCAGCAGTTTAGGACTAGCAGGGGAGACCCAGTACTTC
CASSLGLAGETQYF
>TRBJ1-2|NA|NA|TRBV6-6
TGTGCCAGCAGTCGCGGGTCGAGGGATGGCTACACCTTC
CASSRGSRDGYTF
>TRBJ2-5|NA|NA|TRBV5-6
TGTGCCAGCAGCTGGAGGGGTAGGGAGACCCAGTACTTC
CASSWRGRETQYF
>TRBJ2-7|NA|TRBD1|TRBV6-5
TGTGCCAGCAGTTACAGGACAGGGGGCATCTACGAGCAGTACTTC
CASSYRTGGIYEQYF
>TRBJ2-3|few|NA|TRBV29-1
TGCAGCGCCCTTAGGGGTTCTAGCACAGATACGCAGTATTTT
CSALRGSSTDTQYF
>TRBJ1-1|NA|NA|TRBV5-5
TGTGCCAGCAGCCTGGGGATGAGCACTGAAGCTTTCTTT
CASSLGMSTEAFF
>TRBJ2-1|many|TRBD2|TRBV6-6
TGTGCCAGCAACCGGGGGGGCCCATATTATGAGCAGTTCTTC
CASNRGGPYYEQFF
>TRBJ2-3|NA|NA|TRBV6-6
TGTGCCAGCAGGTCGCTCGGTTTGGGCACAGATACGCAGTATTTT
CASRSLGLGTDTQYF
>TRBJ2-7|NA|NA|TRBV12-3/TRBV12-4
TGTGCCGGCAGTTTCGAAGTAACCCACGAGCAGTACTTC
CAGSFEVTHEQYF
>TRBJ2-1|few|NA|TRBV5-6
TGTGCCAGCAGCTCCCGGTGGGGGATACCGTGGGATGAGCAGTTCTTC
CASSSRWGIPWDEQFF
>TRBJ1-1|few|TRBD1|TRBV2
TGTGCCAGCTCTACGACAGGGCGAACTGAAGCTTTCTTT
CASSTTGRTEAFF
>TRBJ1-5|NA|NA|TRBV12-3/TRBV12-4
TGTGCCAGCACCCGAGGGGCAAGCGCCACGAATCAGCCCCAGCATTTT
CASTRGASATNQPQHF
>TRBJ2-7|NA|NA|TRBV7-9
TGTGCCAGCAGCTTACAATTCGAGCAGTACTTC
CASSLQFEQYF
>TRBJ1-2|NA|NA|TRBV2
TGTGCCAGCAGTGAAGCGCGGGGATTCGAAGGCTACACCTTC
CASSEARGFEGYTF
>TRBJ2-5|NA|NA|TRBV6-5
TGTGCCAGCAGTTACTCGGGTGGGGTTTTATCAGAGACCCAGTACTTC
CASSYSGGVLSETQYF
>TRBJ1-1|NA|TRBD1|TRBV20-1
TGCAGTGCTACCCTCCAGGGCGACAGGGTGTTAGACACTGAAGCTTTCTTT
CSATLQGDRVLDTEAFF
>TRBJ2-7|many|NA|TRBV10-3
TGTGCCATCAGTGACCTATGGACCGCACTTGGGAACGAGCAGTACTTC
CAISDLWTALGNEQYF
>TRBJ2-7|NA|TRBD1|TRBV4-2
TGTGCCAGCAGCCCGGTGACACAAGGGACAGGGGGTGGGTACGAGCAGTACTTC
CASSPVTQGTGGGYEQYF
>TRBJ2-5|few|NA|TRBV7-2
TGTGCCAGCAGCCGCAGGCAGGGGGGTGAGACCCAGTACTTC
CASSRRQGGETQYF
>TRBJ2-7|few|NA|TRBV7-2
TGTGCCAGCACCAAGGGTCCTCTAGGGGGCGAGCAGTACTTC
CASTKGPLGGEQYF
>TRBJ2-3|few|TRBD2|TRBV7-2
TGTGCCAGCAGCTTAGGCGTTGGGCGGGGGAACACAGATACGCAGTATTTT
CASSLGVGRGNTDTQYF
>TRBJ2-3|few|NA|TRBV7-9
TGTGCCAGCAGCTTGACACAAGCAAGCACAGATACGCAGTATTTT
CASSLTQASTDTQYF
>TRBJ2-6|few|NA|TRBV7-9
TGTGCCAGCAGCTTGCCGGACAGCAACTCTGGGGCCAACGTCCTGACTTTC
CASSLPDSNSGANVLTF
>TRBJ2-1|NA|NA|TRBV12-3/TRBV12-4
TGTGCCAGCAGTTTAGGAAGCTACCTCGGTAATGAGCAGTTCTTC
CASSLGSYLGNEQFF
>TRBJ2-7|few|TRBD1|TRBV2
TGTGCCAGCAGTGAACAGGGGGCCGAGCAGTACTTC
CASSEQGAEQYF